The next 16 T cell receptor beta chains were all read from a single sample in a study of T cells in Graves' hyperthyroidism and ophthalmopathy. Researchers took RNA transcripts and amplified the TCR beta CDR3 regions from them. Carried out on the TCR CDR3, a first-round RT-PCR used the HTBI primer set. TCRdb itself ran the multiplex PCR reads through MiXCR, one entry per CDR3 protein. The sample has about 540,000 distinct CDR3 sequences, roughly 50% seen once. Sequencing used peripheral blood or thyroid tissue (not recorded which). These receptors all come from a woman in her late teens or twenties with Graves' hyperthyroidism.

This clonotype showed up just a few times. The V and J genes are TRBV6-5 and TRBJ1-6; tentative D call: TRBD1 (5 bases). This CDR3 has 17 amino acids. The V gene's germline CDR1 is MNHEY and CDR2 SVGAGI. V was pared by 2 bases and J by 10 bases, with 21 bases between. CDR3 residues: CASSYRARDRLRSPLHF. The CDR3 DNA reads TGTGCCAGCAGTTACAGGGCCCGGGACCGACTACGGTCACCCCTCCACTTT.

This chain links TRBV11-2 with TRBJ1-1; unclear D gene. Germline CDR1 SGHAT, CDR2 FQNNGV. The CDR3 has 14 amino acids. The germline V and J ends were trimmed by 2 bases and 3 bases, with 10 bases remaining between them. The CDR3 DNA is TGTGCCAGCAGCTTAACTTGGGAGTACACTGAAGCTTTCTTT. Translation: CASSLTWEYTEAFF.

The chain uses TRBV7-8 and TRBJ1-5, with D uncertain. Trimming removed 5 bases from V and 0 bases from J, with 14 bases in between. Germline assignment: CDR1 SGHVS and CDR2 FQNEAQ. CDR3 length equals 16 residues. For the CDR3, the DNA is TGTGCCAGCAGCAGGCACAGCGACTATAGCAATCAGCCCCAGCATTTT. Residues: CASSRHSDYSNQPQHF.

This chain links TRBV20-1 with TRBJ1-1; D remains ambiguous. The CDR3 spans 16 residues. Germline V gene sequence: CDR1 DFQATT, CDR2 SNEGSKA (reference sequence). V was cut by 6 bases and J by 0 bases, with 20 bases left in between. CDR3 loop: CSATHFGRTMNTEAFF. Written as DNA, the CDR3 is TGCAGTGCCACCCACTTTGGACGGACCATGAACACTGAAGCTTTCTTT.

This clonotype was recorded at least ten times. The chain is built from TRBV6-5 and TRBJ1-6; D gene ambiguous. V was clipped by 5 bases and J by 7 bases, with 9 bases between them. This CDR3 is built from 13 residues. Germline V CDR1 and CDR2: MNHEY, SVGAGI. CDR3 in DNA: TGTGCCAGCAGTCCCGAAACAAATTCACCCCTCCACTTT. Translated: CASSPETNSPLHF.

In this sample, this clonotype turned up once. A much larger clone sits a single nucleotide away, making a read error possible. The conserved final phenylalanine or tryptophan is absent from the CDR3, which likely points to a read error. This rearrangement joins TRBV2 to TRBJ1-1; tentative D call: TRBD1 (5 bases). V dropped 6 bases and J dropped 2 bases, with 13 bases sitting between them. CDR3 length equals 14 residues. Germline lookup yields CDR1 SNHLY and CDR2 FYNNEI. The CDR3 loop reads CASSHGTVNTEAFL. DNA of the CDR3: TGTGCCAGCAGCCACGGGACGGTTAACACTGAAGCTTTCCTT.

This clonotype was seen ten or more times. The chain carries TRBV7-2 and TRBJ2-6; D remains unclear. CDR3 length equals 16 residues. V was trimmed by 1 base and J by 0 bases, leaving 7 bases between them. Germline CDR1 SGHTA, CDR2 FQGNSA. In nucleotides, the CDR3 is TGTGCCAGCAGCTTAGTACCCAGCTCTGGGGCCAACGTCCTGACTTTC. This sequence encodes CASSLVPSSGANVLTF.

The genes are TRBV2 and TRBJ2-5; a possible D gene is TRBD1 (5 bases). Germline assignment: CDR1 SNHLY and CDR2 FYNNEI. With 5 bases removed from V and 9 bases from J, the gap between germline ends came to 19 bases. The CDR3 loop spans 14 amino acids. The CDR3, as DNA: TGTGCCAGCAGTCCAGGGTCGAGGTTTCAGCCCCAGTACTTC. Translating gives CASSPGSRFQPQYF.

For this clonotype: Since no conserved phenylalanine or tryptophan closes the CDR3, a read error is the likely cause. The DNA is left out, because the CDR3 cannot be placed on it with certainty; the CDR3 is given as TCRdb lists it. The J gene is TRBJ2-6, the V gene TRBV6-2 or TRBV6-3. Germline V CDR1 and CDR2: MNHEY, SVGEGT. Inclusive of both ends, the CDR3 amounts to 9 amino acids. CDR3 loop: CASSYSKAV.

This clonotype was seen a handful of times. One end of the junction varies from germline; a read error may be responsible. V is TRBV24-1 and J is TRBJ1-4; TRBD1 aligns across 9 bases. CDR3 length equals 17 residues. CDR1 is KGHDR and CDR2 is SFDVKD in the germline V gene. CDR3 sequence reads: CASSWRLARTGDEKLFF. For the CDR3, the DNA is TGTGCCAGCAGTTGGAGGTTGGCAAGGACAGGGGATGAAAAACTGTTTTTT.

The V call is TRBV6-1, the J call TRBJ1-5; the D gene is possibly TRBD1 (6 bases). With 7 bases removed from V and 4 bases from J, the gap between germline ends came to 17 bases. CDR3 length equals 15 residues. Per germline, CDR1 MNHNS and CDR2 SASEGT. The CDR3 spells CASILGDRRNQPQHF. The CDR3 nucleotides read TGTGCCAGCATCCTAGGTGACAGGCGGAATCAGCCCCAGCATTTT.

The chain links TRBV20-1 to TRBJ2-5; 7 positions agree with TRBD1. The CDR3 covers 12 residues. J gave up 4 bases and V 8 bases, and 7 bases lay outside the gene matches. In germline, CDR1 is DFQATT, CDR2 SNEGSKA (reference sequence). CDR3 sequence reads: CSYSAGGETQYF. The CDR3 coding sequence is TGCAGTTACTCGGCAGGGGGAGAGACCCAGTACTTC.

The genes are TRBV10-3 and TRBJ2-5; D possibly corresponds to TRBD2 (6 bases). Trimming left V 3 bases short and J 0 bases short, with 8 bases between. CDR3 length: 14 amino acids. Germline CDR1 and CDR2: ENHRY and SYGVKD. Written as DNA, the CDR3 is TGTGCCATCAGTGATCGGGGGAACCAAGAGACCCAGTACTTC. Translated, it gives CAISDRGNQETQYF.

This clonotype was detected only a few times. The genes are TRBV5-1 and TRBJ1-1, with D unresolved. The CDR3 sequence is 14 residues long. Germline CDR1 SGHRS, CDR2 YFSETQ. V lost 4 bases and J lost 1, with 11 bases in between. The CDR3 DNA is TGCGCCAGCAGCGTCAAGACACCGAACACTGAAGCTTTCTTT. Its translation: CASSVKTPNTEAFF.

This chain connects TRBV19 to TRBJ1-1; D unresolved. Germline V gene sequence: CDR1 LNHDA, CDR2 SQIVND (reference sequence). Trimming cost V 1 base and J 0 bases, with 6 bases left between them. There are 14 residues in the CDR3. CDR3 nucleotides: TGTGCCAGTAGTATAGCGTGGTTGAACACTGAAGCTTTCTTT. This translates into CASSIAWLNTEAFF.

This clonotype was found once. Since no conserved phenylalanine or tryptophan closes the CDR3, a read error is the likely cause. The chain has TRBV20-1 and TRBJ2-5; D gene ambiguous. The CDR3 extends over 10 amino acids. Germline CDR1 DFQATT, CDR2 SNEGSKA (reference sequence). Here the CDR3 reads CSSTRETQYL. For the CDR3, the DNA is TGCTCCAGTACCCGGGAGACCCAGTACCTC.